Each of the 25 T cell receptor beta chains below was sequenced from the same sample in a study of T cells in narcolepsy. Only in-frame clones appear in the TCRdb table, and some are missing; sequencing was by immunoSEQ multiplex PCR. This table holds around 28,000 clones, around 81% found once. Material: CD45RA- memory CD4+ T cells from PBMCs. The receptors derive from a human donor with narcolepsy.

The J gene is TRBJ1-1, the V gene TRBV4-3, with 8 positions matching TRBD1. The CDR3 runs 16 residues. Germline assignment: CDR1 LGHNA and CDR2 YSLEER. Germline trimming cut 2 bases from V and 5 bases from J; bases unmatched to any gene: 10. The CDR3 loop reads CASSQIQGARDTEAFF. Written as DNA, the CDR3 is TGCGCCAGCAGCCAAATCCAGGGGGCGCGGGATACTGAAGCTTTCTTT.

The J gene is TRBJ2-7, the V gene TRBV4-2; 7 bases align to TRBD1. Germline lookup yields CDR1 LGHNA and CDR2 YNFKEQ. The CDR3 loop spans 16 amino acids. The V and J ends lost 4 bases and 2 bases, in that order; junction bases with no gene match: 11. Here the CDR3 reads CASSPGPGTDTYEQYF. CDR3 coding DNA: TGTGCCAGCAGCCCTGGACCCGGGACAGACACCTACGAGCAGTACTTC.

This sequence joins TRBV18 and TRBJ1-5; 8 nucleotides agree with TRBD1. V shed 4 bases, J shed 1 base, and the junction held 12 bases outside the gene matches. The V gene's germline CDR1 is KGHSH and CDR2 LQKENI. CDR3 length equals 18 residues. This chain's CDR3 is CASSQDRVALGSNQPQHF. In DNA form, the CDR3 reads TGTGCCAGCTCACAGGACAGGGTTGCCCTCGGGAGCAATCAGCCCCAGCATTTT.

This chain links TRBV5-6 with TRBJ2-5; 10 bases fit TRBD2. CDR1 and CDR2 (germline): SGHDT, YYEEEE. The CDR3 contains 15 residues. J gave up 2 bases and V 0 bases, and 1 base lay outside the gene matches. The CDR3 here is CASSLAGLAQETQYF. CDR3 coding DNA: TGTGCCAGCAGCTTGGCGGGACTAGCGCAAGAGACCCAGTACTTC.

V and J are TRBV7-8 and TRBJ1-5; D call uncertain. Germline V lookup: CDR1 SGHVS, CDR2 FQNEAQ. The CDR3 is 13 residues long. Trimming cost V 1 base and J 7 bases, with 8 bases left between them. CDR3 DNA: TGTGCCAGCAGCTTAGGGGCAAACCAGCCCCAGCATTTT. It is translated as CASSLGANQPQHF.

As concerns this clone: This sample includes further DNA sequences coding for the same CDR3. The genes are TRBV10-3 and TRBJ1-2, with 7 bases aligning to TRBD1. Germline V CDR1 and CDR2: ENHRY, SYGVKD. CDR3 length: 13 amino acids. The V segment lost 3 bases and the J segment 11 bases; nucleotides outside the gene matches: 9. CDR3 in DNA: TGTGCCATCAGTGATAGCACAGGGGCCAAATACACCTTC. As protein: CAISDSTGAKYTF.

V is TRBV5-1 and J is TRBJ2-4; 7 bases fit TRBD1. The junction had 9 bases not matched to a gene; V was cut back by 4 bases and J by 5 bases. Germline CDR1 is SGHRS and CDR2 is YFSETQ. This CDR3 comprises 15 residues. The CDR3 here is CASSPGQTVENIQYF. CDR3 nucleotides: TGCGCCAGCAGCCCGGGACAGACGGTGGAAAACATTCAGTACTTC.

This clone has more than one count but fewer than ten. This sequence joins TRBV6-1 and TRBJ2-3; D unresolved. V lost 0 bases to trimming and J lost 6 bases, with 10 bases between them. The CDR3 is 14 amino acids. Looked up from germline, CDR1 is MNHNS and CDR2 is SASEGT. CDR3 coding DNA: TGTGCCAGCAGTGAAGCCCCCACCCGGGATACGCAGTATTTT. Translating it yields CASSEAPTRDTQYF.

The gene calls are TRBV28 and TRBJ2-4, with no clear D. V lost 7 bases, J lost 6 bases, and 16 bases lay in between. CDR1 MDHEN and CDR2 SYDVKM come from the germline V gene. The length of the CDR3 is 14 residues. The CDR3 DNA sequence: TGTGCCAGCACCTCGGGCGGTGGGGTAAACATTCAGTACTTC. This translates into CASTSGGGVNIQYF.

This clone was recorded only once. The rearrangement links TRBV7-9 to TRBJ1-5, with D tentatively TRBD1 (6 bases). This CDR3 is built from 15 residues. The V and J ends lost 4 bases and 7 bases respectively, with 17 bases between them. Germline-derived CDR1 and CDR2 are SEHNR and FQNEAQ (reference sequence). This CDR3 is CASSSGDWDGQPQHF. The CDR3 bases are TGTGCCAGCAGCTCAGGGGACTGGGACGGGCAGCCCCAGCATTTT.

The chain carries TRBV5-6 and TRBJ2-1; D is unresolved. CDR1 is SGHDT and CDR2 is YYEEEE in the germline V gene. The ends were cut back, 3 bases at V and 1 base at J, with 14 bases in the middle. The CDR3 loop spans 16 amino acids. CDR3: CASSSIGLASYNEQFF. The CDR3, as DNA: TGTGCCAGCAGCTCGATCGGGCTTGCTTCCTACAATGAGCAGTTCTTC.

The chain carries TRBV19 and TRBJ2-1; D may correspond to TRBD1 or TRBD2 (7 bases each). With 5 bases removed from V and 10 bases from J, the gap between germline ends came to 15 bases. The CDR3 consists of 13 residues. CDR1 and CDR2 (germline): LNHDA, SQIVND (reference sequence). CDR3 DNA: TGTGCCAGTAGTCCCCGACAGGGAGGGGAGCAGTTCTTC. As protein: CASSPRQGGEQFF.

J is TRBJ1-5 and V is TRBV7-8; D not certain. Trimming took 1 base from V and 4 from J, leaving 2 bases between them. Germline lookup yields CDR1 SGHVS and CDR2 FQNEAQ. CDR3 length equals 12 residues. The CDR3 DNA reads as TGTGCCAGCAGCTTAGTTAATCAGCCCCAGCATTTT. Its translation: CASSLVNQPQHF.

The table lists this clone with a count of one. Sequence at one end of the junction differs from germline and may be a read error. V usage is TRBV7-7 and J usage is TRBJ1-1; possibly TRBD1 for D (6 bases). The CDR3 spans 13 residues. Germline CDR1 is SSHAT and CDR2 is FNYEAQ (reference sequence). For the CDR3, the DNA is TGTGCTAGCAGTTTGGACAGCCGCGGTGAAGCTTTCTTT. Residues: CASSLDSRGEAFF.

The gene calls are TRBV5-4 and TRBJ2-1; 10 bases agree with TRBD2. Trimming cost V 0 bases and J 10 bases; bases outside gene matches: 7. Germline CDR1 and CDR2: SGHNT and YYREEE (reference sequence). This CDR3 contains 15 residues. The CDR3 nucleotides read TGTGCCAGCAGCTTGGGACAGCGGGGGGGCATGGAGCAGTTCTTC. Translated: CASSLGQRGGMEQFF.

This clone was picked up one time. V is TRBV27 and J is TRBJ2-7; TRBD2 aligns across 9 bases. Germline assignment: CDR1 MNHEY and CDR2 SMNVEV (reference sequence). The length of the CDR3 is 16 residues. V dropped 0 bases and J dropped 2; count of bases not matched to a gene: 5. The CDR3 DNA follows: TGTGCCAGCAGTTTATCGGTTAGCGGGGGTACCTACGAGCAGTACTTC. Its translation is CASSLSVSGGTYEQYF.

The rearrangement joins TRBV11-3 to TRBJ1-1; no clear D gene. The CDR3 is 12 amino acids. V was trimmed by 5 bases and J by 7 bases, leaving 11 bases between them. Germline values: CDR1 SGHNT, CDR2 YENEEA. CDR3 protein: CASSPGRFEAFF. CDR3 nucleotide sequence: TGTGCCAGCAGCCCCGGGAGATTTGAAGCTTTCTTT.

CDR3 sequence reads: CASRPGAGDEQYF. In DNA, the CDR3 is TGTGCCAGCAGGCCTGGGGCAGGGGACGAGCAGTACTTC. This chain links TRBV6-5 with TRBJ2-7; tentatively, D is TRBD1 (6 bases). CDR3 length equals 13 residues. Looked up from germline, CDR1 is MNHEY and CDR2 is SVGAGI. V was cut by 6 bases and J by 5 bases, with 14 bases left in between.

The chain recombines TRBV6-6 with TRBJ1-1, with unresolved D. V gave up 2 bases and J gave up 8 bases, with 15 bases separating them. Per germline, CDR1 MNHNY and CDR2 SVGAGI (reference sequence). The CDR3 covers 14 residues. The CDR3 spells CASSYLGGRAEAFF. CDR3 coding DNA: TGTGCCAGCAGTTACCTGGGAGGACGAGCAGAAGCTTTCTTT.

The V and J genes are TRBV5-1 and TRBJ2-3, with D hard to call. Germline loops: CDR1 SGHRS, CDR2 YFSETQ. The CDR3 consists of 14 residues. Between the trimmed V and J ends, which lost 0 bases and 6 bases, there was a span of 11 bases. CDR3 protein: CASSLALSYDTQYF. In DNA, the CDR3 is TGCGCCAGCAGCTTGGCCCTCTCGTATGATACGCAGTATTTT.

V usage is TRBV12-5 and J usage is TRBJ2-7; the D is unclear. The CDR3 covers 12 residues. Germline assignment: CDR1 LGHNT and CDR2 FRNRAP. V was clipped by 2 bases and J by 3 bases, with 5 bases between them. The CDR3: CASGLTIYEQYF. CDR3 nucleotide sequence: TGTGCTAGTGGTTTGACAATCTACGAGCAGTACTTC.

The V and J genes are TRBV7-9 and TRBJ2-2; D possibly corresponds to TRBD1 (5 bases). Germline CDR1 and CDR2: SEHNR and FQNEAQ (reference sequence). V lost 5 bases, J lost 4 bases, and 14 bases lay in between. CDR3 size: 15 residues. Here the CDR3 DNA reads TGTGCCAGCAGCCTATTGACAGTGGCCACCGGGGAGCTGTTTTTT. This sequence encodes CASSLLTVATGELFF.

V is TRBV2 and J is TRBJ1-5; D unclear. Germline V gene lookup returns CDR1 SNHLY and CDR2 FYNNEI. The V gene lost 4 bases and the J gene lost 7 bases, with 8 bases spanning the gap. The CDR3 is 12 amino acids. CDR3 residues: CASSGTPQPQHF. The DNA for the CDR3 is TGTGCCAGCAGTGGTACTCCACAGCCCCAGCATTTT.

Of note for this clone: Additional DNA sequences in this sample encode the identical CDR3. The CDR3 region has the DNA TGTGCCAGTAGTGGTCCGGGACCGGGGGCCAATCAGCCCCAGCATTTT. Translated: CASSGPGPGANQPQHF. The V and J genes are TRBV19 and TRBJ1-5, with D possibly matching TRBD1 (6 bases). Trimming shortened V by 5 bases and J by 3 bases, and 17 bases separated the two germline ends. Germline V gene sequence: CDR1 LNHDA, CDR2 SQIVND (reference sequence). The CDR3 extends over 16 amino acids.

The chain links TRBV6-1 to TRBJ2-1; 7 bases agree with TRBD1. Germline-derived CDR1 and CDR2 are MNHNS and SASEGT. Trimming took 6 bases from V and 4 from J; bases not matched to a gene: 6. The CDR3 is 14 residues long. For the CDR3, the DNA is TGTGCCAGCAGACCCGGGACAGTTTACAATGAGCAGTTCTTC. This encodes CASRPGTVYNEQFF.